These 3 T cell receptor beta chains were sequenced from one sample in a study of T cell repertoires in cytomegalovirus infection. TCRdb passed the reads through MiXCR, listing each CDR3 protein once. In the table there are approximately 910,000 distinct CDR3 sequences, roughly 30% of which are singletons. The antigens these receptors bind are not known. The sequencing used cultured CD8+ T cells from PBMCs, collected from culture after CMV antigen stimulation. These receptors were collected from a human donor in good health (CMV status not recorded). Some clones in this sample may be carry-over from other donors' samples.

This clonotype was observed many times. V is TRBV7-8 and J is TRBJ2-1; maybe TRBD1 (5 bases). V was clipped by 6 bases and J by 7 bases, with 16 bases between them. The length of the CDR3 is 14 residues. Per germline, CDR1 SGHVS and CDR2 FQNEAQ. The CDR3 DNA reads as TGTGCCAGCAGAAAACAGGACGGACGAAATGAGCAGTTCTTC. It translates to CASRKQDGRNEQFF.

CDR3 DNA sequence: TGTGCCAGCAGTGAATGGGGACAGGGGTACAATGAGCAGTTCTTC. Amino acids: CASSEWGQGYNEQFF. The J gene is TRBJ2-1, the V gene TRBV6-1, with TRBD1 matching over 10 bases. The junction had 2 bases not matched to a gene; V was cut back by 2 bases and J by 4 bases. Germline values: CDR1 MNHNS, CDR2 SASEGT. This CDR3 has 15 amino acids.

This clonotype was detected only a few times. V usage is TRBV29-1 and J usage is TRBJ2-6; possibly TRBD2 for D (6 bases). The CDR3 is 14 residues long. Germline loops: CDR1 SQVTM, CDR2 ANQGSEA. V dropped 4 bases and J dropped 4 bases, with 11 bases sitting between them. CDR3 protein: CSVVGGTGANVLTF. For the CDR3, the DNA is TGCAGCGTTGTGGGGGGAACAGGGGCCAACGTCCTGACTTTC.